This paragraph reports one T cell receptor (beta chain). Its antigen is undetermined. In preparing the TRB cDNA libraries, 5' RACE with UMI labels was used. For each CDR3 protein, TCRdb gives one entry from its re-call of the 5' RACE reads, without DNA. The sample's table shows 80,000 to 100,000 distinct CDR3 sequences. This sample is part of a study of CXCR3-negative and CXCR3-positive naive CD8 T cells. CDR3 length: 18 amino acids. The V gene's germline CDR1 is MGHRA and CDR2 YSYEKL. With around 290,000 cells each, the CD8+ T cell subsets were individually sorted in triplicate. Naive CD8+ T cells showed CD45RO-CCR7+CD27+CD95-. Study-level findings and limits: TRB CDR3 properties were used to infer TCR strength, and surface CD5 was comparable between naive subsets. CXCR3-negative naive cells had less hydrophobic TRB CDR3s than did CXCR3-positive naive cells.

The source is a human donor in good health. Some clones in this sample may be carry-over from other donors' samples. V gene TRBV4-1 combines with J gene TRBJ1-2. Sample: naive CXCR3+ CD8+ T cells from blood. The subset here: CD45RO-CCR7+CD27+CD95- naive CD8+ T cells expressing CXCR3 (TNR3+). Here the CDR3 reads CASSQTAKVGGGYDGYTF.